The clone carrying this T cell receptor beta chain was seen ten or more times. Its specificity is not known. This record comes from a study of identical twins. Overall study findings and caveats: Excess sharing by twins proved weaker in beta out-of-frame sequences.

There are 10 residues in the CDR3. The V gene's germline CDR1 is SQVTM and CDR2 ANQGSEA. Trimming shortened V by 4 bases and J by 8 bases, and 8 bases separated the two germline ends. TCRdb re-called the 5' RACE reads through MiXCR, storing one row per CDR3 protein. This table holds 650,000 to 750,000 distinct CDR3 sequences, less than 25% found once. These records were also assigned to another study, of T cells expressing NK-cell markers.

This sequence originates from a woman in her late teens or twenties in good health. V and J are TRBV29-1 and TRBJ1-2, with unresolved D. Sample: PBMCs. This chain's CDR3 is CSVGEGGYTF. Written as DNA, the CDR3 is TGCAGCGTTGGCGAGGGAGGCTACACCTTC.